These 24 T cell receptor beta chains came from one sample sequenced in a study of identical twins. MiXCR, run by TCRdb on the 5' RACE reads, gives a single entry per CDR3 protein. The data hold some 900,000 distinct CDR3 sequences, with roughly an eighth observed a single time. This same sample was also part of a study on yellow fever vaccine responses in identical twins.

The sequencing sample was made of PBMCs. These receptors came from a woman aged 18-30 years in good health.

The table lists this clonotype with many counts. The genes are TRBV5-5 and TRBJ2-5; a weak D match, TRBD1 (6 bases). With 4 bases removed from V and 2 bases from J, the gap between germline ends came to 15 bases. This CDR3 has 15 amino acids. The V gene's germline CDR1 is SGHKS and CDR2 YYEKEE (reference sequence). The CDR3 DNA is TGTGCCAGCAGCCATCCCGGGACAATTCAAGAGACCCAGTACTTC. This codes for CASSHPGTIQETQYF.

This clonotype was found a few times. This chain uses TRBV11-1 with TRBJ1-1; D gene uncertain. V lost 10 bases and J 2 bases, leaving 14 bases between the germline ends. Germline V lookup: CDR1 SGHAT, CDR2 FQDESV (reference sequence). This CDR3 region has 13 residues. The CDR3 is CATTRDLNTEAFF. CDR3 DNA sequence: TGTGCCACGACGAGGGATTTAAACACTGAAGCTTTCTTT. Looking up the rest from reference TRBV11-1 and TRBJ1-1 gives the full variable domain: EAEVAQSPRYKITEKSQAVAFWCDPISGHATLYWYRQILGQGPELLVQFQDESVVDDSQLPKDRFSAERLKGVDSTLKIQPAELGDSAMYLCATTRDLNTEAFFGQGTRLTVV.

In this sample, this clonotype turned up many times. This chain connects TRBV2 to TRBJ2-1, with 7 bases aligning to TRBD2. Germline trimming cut 7 bases from V and 0 bases from J; bases unmatched to any gene: 9. CDR1 and CDR2 (germline): SNHLY, FYNNEI. The CDR3 extends over 16 amino acids. The CDR3 DNA reads TGTGCCAGCACTCCCGGGAGGTTGAGCTCCTACAATGAGCAGTTCTTC. Its protein product is CASTPGRLSSYNEQFF.

Ten or more counts support this clonotype. The J gene is TRBJ1-1, the V gene TRBV5-1; D is perhaps TRBD1 (5 bases). CDR3 length equals 13 residues. Germline CDR1 SGHRS, CDR2 YFSETQ. Trimming removed 2 bases from V and 5 bases from J, with 10 bases in between. CDR3 loop: CASSFGWGTEAFF. Written as DNA, the CDR3 is TGCGCCAGCAGCTTTGGGTGGGGGACTGAAGCTTTCTTT.

The gene calls are TRBV20-1 and TRBJ2-5, with 13 bases aligning to TRBD2. This CDR3 region has 15 residues. J gave up 9 bases and V 5 bases, and 12 bases lay outside the gene matches. Germline CDR1 DFQATT, CDR2 SNEGSKA (reference sequence). DNA for the CDR3: TGCAGTGCTCCCACCCCGGGACTAGCGGGGTCCGCCCAGTACTTC. It specifies CSAPTPGLAGSAQYF.

This clonotype turned up a few times. V gene TRBV7-7 combines with J gene TRBJ2-3, with 12 bases identical to TRBD2. The J segment lost 3 bases and the V segment lost 2 bases, leaving 12 bases of the junction unmatched. This CDR3 comprises 19 residues. Germline V lookup: CDR1 SSHAT, CDR2 FNYEAQ (reference sequence). The CDR3 nucleotides are TGTGCCAGCAGCTTATACCCTAGCGGGAGGGCCTTATTGACAGATACGCAGTATTTT. It specifies CASSLYPSGRALLTDTQYF. The variable domain in full, with the rest retrieved from reference TRBV7-7 and TRBJ2-3, is GAGVSQSPRYKVTKRGQDVTLRCDPISSHATLYWYQQALGQGPEFLTYFNYEAQPDKSGLPSDRFSAERPEGSISTLTIQRTEQRDSAMYRCASSLYPSGRALLTDTQYFGPGTRLTVL.

This clonotype has more than one count but fewer than ten. This chain joins TRBV7-8 and TRBJ2-1; 8 nucleotides match TRBD2. Germline trimming cut 2 bases from V and 0 bases from J; bases unmatched to any gene: 12. CDR1 and CDR2 (germline): SGHVS, FQNEAQ. The CDR3 has 19 residues. CDR3 sequence reads: CASSLPGGRSLSSYNEQFF. CDR3 bases: TGTGCCAGCAGCTTACCGGGCGGGAGGTCCCTTAGCTCCTACAATGAGCAGTTCTTC.

The genes are TRBV27 and TRBJ2-5, with 11 bases fitting TRBD2. After removal of 5 bases from V and 3 bases from J, the junction contained 8 bases not matched to a gene. This CDR3 comprises 16 residues. Per germline, CDR1 MNHEY and CDR2 SMNVEV (reference sequence). The CDR3 DNA reads TGTGCCAGCAGTCCGGAGACTAGCGGGGTGGAAGAGACCCAGTACTTC. Translating it yields CASSPETSGVEETQYF.

With regard to this clonotype: At one of its ends the junction is not consistent with the germline gene, which may arise from a read error. The chain employs TRBV12-3 or TRBV12-4 and TRBJ1-5, with TRBD1 as a possible D gene (6 bases). The CDR3 contains 13 residues. CDR3 amino acids: CASGLGGDQPQHF. In nucleotides, the CDR3 is TGTGCCAGCGGTTTAGGGGGGGATCAGCCCCAGCATTTT.

This clonotype was seen at least ten times. CDR3 sequence (DNA): TGTGCCACCAGTGATTTCAGTGGGGGTGAGCAGTTCTTC. Translated, it gives CATSDFSGGEQFF. The genes are TRBV24-1 and TRBJ2-1; D is tentatively TRBD1 or TRBD2 (5 bases each). Looked up from germline, CDR1 is KGHDR and CDR2 is SFDVKD. Trimming pared 1 base from V and 9 bases from J, leaving 9 bases between. The length of the CDR3 is 13 residues.

This rearrangement joins TRBV7-2 to TRBJ2-3, with 8 positions matching TRBD2. Germline V gene data show CDR1 as SGHTA and CDR2 as FQGNSA. With 5 bases clipped from V and 0 bases from J, the junction kept 10 bases outside the gene matches. This CDR3 comprises 17 residues. The CDR3 region has the DNA TGTGCCAGCAGCCCATGGGCCACTAGCGGTAGCACAGATACGCAGTATTTT. Translating gives CASSPWATSGSTDTQYF.

This chain uses TRBV12-3 or TRBV12-4 with TRBJ2-1; 11 bases are shared with TRBD2. There are 16 residues in the CDR3. J gave up 4 bases and V 3 bases, and 5 bases lay outside the gene matches. The CDR3 DNA follows: TGTGCCAGCAGTTTGACAACTAGCGGGAGATACAATGAGCAGTTCTTC. Translated, it gives CASSLTTSGRYNEQFF.

This clonotype showed up just a few times. The chain uses TRBV20-1 and TRBJ2-1, with D uncertain. The CDR3 sequence is 13 residues long. V lost 5 bases to trimming and J lost 1 base, with 9 bases between them. The V gene's germline CDR1 is DFQATT and CDR2 SNEGSKA (reference sequence). CDR3 nucleotide sequence: TGCAGTGCTCCCCTGCGGTCCTACAATGAGCAGTTCTTC. Protein sequence: CSAPLRSYNEQFF.

The CDR3 coding sequence is TGTGCCAGCTCGTGGGGGGCCCAAGAGACCCAGTACTTC. Protein product: CASSWGAQETQYF. The rearrangement uses TRBV2 and TRBJ2-5; D may match TRBD1 or TRBD2 (6 bases each). Germline V lookup: CDR1 SNHLY, CDR2 FYNNEI. This CDR3 region has 13 residues. Trimming cost V 8 bases and J 1 base, with 11 bases left between them.

This clonotype was seen a handful of times. The rearrangement uses TRBV15 and TRBJ2-1; D is uncertain. This CDR3 comprises 12 residues. The V gene's germline CDR1 is LNHNV and CDR2 YYDKDF (reference sequence). The V and J ends lost 3 bases and 14 bases respectively, with 14 bases between them. The CDR3 DNA reads as TGTGCCACCAGCAGCGGATTAGGACGGGAGTTCTTC. It codes for CATSSGLGREFF. Based on the CDR3 plus reference TRBV15 and TRBJ2-1, the full variable domain is DAMVIQNPRYQVTQFGKPVTLSCSQTLNHNVMYWYQQKSSQAPKLLFHYYDKDFNNEADTPDNFQSRRPNTSFCFLDIRSPGLGDTAMYLCATSSGLGREFFGPGTRLTVL.

This clonotype was counted a few times. V gene TRBV7-2 combines with J gene TRBJ2-7; D is undetermined. The CDR3 length is 16 residues. Germline V gene data show CDR1 as SGHTA and CDR2 as FQGNSA. V was clipped by 1 base and J by 4 bases, with 17 bases between them. The CDR3 DNA reads TGTGCCAGCAGCTTAGTCGACACCCACGCCGCTTACGAGCAGTACTTC. It specifies CASSLVDTHAAYEQYF. Variable domain in full (rest from reference TRBV7-2 and TRBJ2-7): GAGVSQSPSNKVTEKGKDVELRCDPISGHTALYWYRQSLGQGLEFLIYFQGNSAPDKSGLPSDRFSAERTGGSVSTLTIQRTQQEDSAVYLCASSLVDTHAAYEQYFGPGTRLTVT.

This clonotype was counted between two and nine times. The CDR3 reads CASSPPARGRARETQYF. CDR3 sequence (DNA): TGTGCCAGCAGCCCGCCCGCTAGGGGGAGGGCCCGGGAGACCCAGTACTTC. The J gene is TRBJ2-5, the V gene TRBV11-2; tentatively, D is TRBD2 (7 bases). Trimming removed 5 bases at V and 5 bases at J, with 24 bases between. The germline V gene encodes CDR1 SGHAT and CDR2 FQNNGV. The CDR3 has 17 amino acids.

In this sample, this clonotype turned up a few times. This sequence joins TRBV6-5 and TRBJ2-3; D assignment may be TRBD1 or TRBD2 (5 bases each). The CDR3 is 17 amino acids. Trimming took off 1 base at V and 5 bases at J, with 19 bases between the two ends. Germline V lookup: CDR1 MNHEY, CDR2 SVGAGI. Written as DNA, the CDR3 is TGTGCCAGCAGTTACTGGGACGACATCGCCAATAAAGATACGCAGTATTTT. It is translated as CASSYWDDIANKDTQYF.

This clonotype has a count of ten or more. V is TRBV6-4 and J is TRBJ2-3; 8 bases match TRBD2. The V gene end was trimmed by 3 bases and the J gene end by 1 base; junction bases not matched to a gene: 0. Germline V gives CDR1 MRHNA, CDR2 SNTAGT. This CDR3 is 14 amino acids long. CDR3 sequence: CASSERGGTDTQYF. The CDR3 nucleotides are TGTGCCAGCAGTGAGCGGGGGGGCACAGATACGCAGTATTTT.

There are a few counts of this clonotype. V gene TRBV12-3 or TRBV12-4 combines with J gene TRBJ1-2, with 10 bases identical to TRBD1. The CDR3 has 13 residues. The junction had 4 bases not matched to a gene; V was cut back by 5 bases and J by 7 bases. CDR3 in amino acids: CASSTGTGVGYTF. In DNA, the CDR3 is TGTGCCAGCAGTACAGGGACAGGGGTTGGCTACACCTTC.

This clonotype was detected a few times. The chain employs TRBV2 and TRBJ1-2; 11 positions agree with TRBD1. V shed 11 bases and J 4 bases; nucleotides not matched to a gene: 3. The germline V gene has CDR1 SNHLY and CDR2 FYNNEI. CDR3 length: 12 amino acids. The CDR3 nucleotides read TGTGCCGGACAGGGGGCTGGCTATGGCTACACCTTC. Protein: CAGQGAGYGYTF.

This clonotype was observed a handful of times. This chain uses TRBV15 with TRBJ2-5; D unresolved. The CDR3 totals 14 residues. The V end was cut by 0 bases, the J end by 2 bases, with 7 bases between. From germline, CDR1 is LNHNV and CDR2 YYDKDF (reference sequence). The CDR3 loop is CATSREGSQETQYF. CDR3 DNA sequence: TGTGCCACCAGCAGAGAGGGGTCACAAGAGACCCAGTACTTC.

The V and J genes are TRBV20-1 and TRBJ2-5, with D perhaps TRBD2 (5 bases). The CDR3 totals 12 residues. CDR1 DFQATT and CDR2 SNEGSKA come from the germline V gene (reference sequence). Trimming removed 4 bases from V and 10 bases from J, with 16 bases in between. The CDR3 reads CSANGVAEGQYF. CDR3 bases: TGCAGTGCTAATGGCGTAGCCGAGGGCCAGTACTTC.

This rearrangement joins TRBV7-9 to TRBJ2-7, with D possibly TRBD1 on 6 matching bases. Trimming pared 1 base from V and 5 bases from J, leaving 15 bases between. CDR1 and CDR2 from the germline V gene are SEHNR and FQNEAQ (reference sequence). CDR3 length: 15 residues. As DNA, the CDR3 is TGTGCCAGCAGCTTAGGGCAGGGGAGAGACGACGAGCAGTACTTC. Translation gives CASSLGQGRDDEQYF.